The rows below give T cell receptor beta chains drawn from one sample of a study of T cell responses to AZD1222 COVID-19 vaccine. Produced via immunoSEQ multiplex PCR; TCRdb's table is partial and in-frame only. The sample comprises roughly 120,000 clones, roughly 91% of which are singletons, and 7.1% rests with the top ten. The sample here was peripheral blood, taken 28 days after the second AZD1222 dose. These receptors came from an adult who received the AZD1222 COVID-19 vaccine. CDR3s include the opening cysteine and the closing phenylalanine or tryptophan. D genes are given only for firm matches. Clone size is stated in some rows and not others, as once, few, many or a class when expanded.

cdr3_nt cdr3_aa j_call v_call d_call clone_size
TGTGCCAGCAGCGGGGTTACCGGACTAGCGGGCGAGCAGTACTTC CASSGVTGLAGEQYF TRBJ2-7 TRBV11-3 TRBD2 NA
TGTGCCAGCAGCCAATATACGCCCCTCCACTTT CASSQYTPLHF TRBJ1-6 TRBV28 NA NA
TGCAGCGTCGCCCCCAGTGGGGGGCGCCCCACAGATACGCAGTATTTT CSVAPSGGRPTDTQYF TRBJ2-3 TRBV29-1 NA NA
TGTGCCAGCAGCACCGGCAGGGAAGAGACCCAGTACTTC CASSTGREETQYF TRBJ2-5 TRBV7-3 NA NA
TGTGCCAGCAGCTCGCCCTCGGCAGGGGTATACGAGCAGTACTTC CASSSPSAGVYEQYF TRBJ2-7 TRBV5-5 NA NA
TGTGCCACGACCGATCTTAGCTCCTACAATGAGCAGTTCTTC CATTDLSSYNEQFF TRBJ2-1 TRBV28 NA NA
TGTGCCAGCAGCTTAGCTACCTACATACCAGGGTATGAGCAGTTCTTC CASSLATYIPGYEQFF TRBJ2-1 TRBV7-8 NA once
TGTGCCAGCAGTTACGGGACGTACGACGGGGGGCGAAACTACGAGCAGTACTTC CASSYGTYDGGRNYEQYF TRBJ2-7 TRBV6-2/TRBV6-3 NA NA
TGTGCCAGCAGCAGGGGGCCTGGCACAGATACGCAGTATTTT CASSRGPGTDTQYF TRBJ2-3 TRBV11-2 TRBD1 NA
TGCGCCAGCAGCCGTCGATCAGATTCTAGGGGTTCGGGCACAGATACGCAGTATTTT CASSRRSDSRGSGTDTQYF TRBJ2-3 TRBV4-1 NA NA
TGTGCCAGCAGTTTATCGGGACAGGGGAGTTCACCCCTCCACTTT CASSLSGQGSSPLHF TRBJ1-6 TRBV28 TRBD1 NA
TGTGCCTGGAGTGCGGGGCAGGGCTATGGCTACACCTTC CAWSAGQGYGYTF TRBJ1-2 TRBV30 NA NA
TGTGCCAGCAGTCTCGGGTCCTCCTACGAGCAGTACTTC CASSLGSSYEQYF TRBJ2-7 TRBV4-2 NA NA
TGTGCCAGCAGCTTAGATCTAAACTGGGAAGTGTTCTTT CASSLDLNWEVFF TRBJ1-1 TRBV7-9 NA NA
TGCGCCAGCACCCCCGGACAGCTCCTCAATGAGCAGTTCTTC CASTPGQLLNEQFF TRBJ2-1 TRBV4-1 NA hyperexpanded
TGTGCCAGCAGCGTAGGTGGCGATGTGTACCTGGTTGAGCAGTACTTC CASSVGGDVYLVEQYF TRBJ2-7 TRBV9 NA once
TGTGCCAGCGGTACTAGCGGGGGGTGGTACAATGAGCAGTTCTTC CASGTSGGWYNEQFF TRBJ2-1 TRBV6-5 TRBD2 NA
TGTGCCAGCAGACGGGACAGGGGGCACACCGGGGAGCTGTTTTTT CASRRDRGHTGELFF TRBJ2-2 TRBV6-5 TRBD1 NA
TGTGCCAGCAGTTCCGGCATTTACCCTTCCTACGAGCAGTACTTC CASSSGIYPSYEQYF TRBJ2-7 TRBV6-2/TRBV6-3 NA NA
TGCGCCAGCAGCTTGTCCGACGGCCCGGGATACTTC CASSLSDGPGYF TRBJ2-7 TRBV5-1 NA NA
TGTGCCATCCCCAAAAAGGGGACTAGCGGGCCCAGCTCCTACAATGAGCAGTTCTTC CAIPKKGTSGPSSYNEQFF TRBJ2-1 TRBV24-1 TRBD2 NA
TGTGCCAGTAGTATAACCCTGGACCATACGCAGTATTTT CASSITLDHTQYF TRBJ2-3 TRBV19 NA NA
TGCGCCAGCAGCCACACCGGGGGGGCCTACGAGCAGTACTTC CASSHTGGAYEQYF TRBJ2-7 TRBV4-1 TRBD2 NA
TGTGCCAGCAGCTACGGGACAGGACAAAGCACAGATACGCAGTATTTT CASSYGTGQSTDTQYF TRBJ2-3 TRBV7-6 TRBD1 once
TGTGCCAGCGGAACCCAGGGAGGAGGCAATCAGCCCCAGCATTTT CASGTQGGGNQPQHF TRBJ1-5 TRBV13 NA NA